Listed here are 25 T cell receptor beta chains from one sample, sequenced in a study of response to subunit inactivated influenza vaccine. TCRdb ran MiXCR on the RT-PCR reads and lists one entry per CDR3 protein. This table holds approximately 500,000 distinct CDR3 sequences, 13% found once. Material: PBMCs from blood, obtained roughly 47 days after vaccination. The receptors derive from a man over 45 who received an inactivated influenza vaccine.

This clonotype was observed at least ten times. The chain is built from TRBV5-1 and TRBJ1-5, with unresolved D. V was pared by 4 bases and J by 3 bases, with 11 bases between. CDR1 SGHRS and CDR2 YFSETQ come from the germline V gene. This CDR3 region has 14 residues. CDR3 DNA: TGCGCCAGCAGCGTTGGCCGCGCCAATCAGCCCCAGCATTTT. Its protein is CASSVGRANQPQHF.

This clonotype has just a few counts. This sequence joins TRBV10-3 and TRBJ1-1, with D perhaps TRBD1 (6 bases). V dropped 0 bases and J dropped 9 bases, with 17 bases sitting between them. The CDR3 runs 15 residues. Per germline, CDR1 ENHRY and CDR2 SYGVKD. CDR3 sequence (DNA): TGTGCCATCAGTGAGTCGCTGGGGGCTGGAGGTAAAGCTTTCTTT. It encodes CAISESLGAGGKAFF.

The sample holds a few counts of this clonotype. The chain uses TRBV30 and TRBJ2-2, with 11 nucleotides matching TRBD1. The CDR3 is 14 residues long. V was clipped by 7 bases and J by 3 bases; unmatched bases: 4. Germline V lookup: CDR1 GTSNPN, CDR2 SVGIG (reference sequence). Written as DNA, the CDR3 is TGTGCCTTGCCGGGACAGGGGGACACCGGGGAGCTGTTTTTT. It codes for CALPGQGDTGELFF.

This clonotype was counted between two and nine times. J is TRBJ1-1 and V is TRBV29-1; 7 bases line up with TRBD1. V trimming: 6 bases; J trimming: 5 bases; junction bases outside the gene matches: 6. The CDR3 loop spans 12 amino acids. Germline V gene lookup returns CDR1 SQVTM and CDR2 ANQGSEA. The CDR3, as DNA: TGCAGCGTCCCAGGGGGGGGAACTGAAGCTTTCTTT. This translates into CSVPGGGTEAFF.

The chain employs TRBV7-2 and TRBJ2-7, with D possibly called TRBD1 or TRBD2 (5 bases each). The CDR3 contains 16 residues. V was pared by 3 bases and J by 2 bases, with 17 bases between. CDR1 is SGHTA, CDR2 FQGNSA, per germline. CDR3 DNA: TGTGCCAGCAGCTTCCGAAGGGGACCGTCAACCTACGAGCAGTACTTC. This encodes CASSFRRGPSTYEQYF.

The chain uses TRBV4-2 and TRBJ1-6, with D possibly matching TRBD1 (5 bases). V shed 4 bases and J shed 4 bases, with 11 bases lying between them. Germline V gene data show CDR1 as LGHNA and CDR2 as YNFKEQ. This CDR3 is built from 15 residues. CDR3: CASSPGNRYNSPLHF. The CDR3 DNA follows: TGTGCCAGCAGCCCTGGGAACAGGTATAATTCACCCCTCCACTTT.

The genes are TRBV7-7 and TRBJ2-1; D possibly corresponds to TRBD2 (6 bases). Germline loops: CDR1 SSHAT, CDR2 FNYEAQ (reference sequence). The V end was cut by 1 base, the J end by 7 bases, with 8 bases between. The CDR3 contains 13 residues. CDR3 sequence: CASSLDSGNEQFF. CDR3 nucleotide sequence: TGTGCCAGCAGCTTAGACAGCGGGAATGAGCAGTTCTTC.

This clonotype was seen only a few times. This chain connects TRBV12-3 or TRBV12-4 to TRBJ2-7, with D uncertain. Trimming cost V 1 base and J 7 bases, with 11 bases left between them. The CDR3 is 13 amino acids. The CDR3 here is CASSLGPYGEQYF. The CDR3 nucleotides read TGTGCCAGCAGTTTAGGCCCATATGGGGAGCAGTACTTC.

CDR3 bases: TGTGCCAGCAGTGAAGGTGTGTCAAGTGCTGAGCAGTTCTTC. Its protein is CASSEGVSSAEQFF. V usage is TRBV6-4 and J usage is TRBJ2-1; no firm D call. Per germline, CDR1 MRHNA and CDR2 SNTAGT. Trimming stripped 3 bases from V and 9 bases from J, with 15 bases between. This CDR3 spans 14 amino acids.

CDR3 loop: CASSRGSGSYEQYF. The DNA for the CDR3 is TGCGCCAGCAGTAGGGGAAGTGGGTCCTACGAGCAGTACTTC. The rearrangement links TRBV5-1 to TRBJ2-7; D might be TRBD1 (5 bases). V was pared by 5 bases and J by 1 base, with 13 bases between. This CDR3 contains 14 residues. Germline assignment: CDR1 SGHRS and CDR2 YFSETQ. Looking up the rest from reference TRBV5-1 and TRBJ2-7 gives the full variable domain: KAGVTQTPRYLIKTRGQQVTLSCSPISGHRSVSWYQQTPGQGLQFLFEYFSETQRNKGNFPGRFSGRQFSNSRSEMNVSTLELGDSALYLCASSRGSGSYEQYFGPGTRLTVT.

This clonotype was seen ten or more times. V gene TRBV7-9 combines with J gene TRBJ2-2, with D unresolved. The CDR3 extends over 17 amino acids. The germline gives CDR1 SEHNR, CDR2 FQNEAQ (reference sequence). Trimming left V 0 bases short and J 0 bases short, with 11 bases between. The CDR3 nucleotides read TGTGCCAGCAGCTTAGCGCCACATTGGTCGAACACCGGGGAGCTGTTTTTT. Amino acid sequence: CASSLAPHWSNTGELFF.

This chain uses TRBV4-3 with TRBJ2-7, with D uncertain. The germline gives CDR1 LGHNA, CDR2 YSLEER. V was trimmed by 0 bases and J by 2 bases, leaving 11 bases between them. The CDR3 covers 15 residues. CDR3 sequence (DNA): TGCGCCAGCAGCCAAGATCATCACAAAACCTACGAGCAGTACTTC. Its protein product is CASSQDHHKTYEQYF.

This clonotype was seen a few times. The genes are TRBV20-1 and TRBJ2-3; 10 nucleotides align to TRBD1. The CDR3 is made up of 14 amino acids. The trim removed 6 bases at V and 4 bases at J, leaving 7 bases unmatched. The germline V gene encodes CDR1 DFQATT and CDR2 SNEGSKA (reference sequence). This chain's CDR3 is CSAPDRGSSDTQYF. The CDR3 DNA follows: TGCAGTGCCCCGGACAGGGGGAGCTCAGATACGCAGTATTTT.

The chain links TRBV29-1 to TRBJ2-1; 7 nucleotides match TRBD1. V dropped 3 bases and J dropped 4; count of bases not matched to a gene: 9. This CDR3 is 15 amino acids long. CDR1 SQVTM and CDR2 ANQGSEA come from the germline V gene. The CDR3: CSVEEAGTAYNEQFF. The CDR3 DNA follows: TGCAGCGTTGAGGAAGCCGGGACAGCTTACAATGAGCAGTTCTTC.

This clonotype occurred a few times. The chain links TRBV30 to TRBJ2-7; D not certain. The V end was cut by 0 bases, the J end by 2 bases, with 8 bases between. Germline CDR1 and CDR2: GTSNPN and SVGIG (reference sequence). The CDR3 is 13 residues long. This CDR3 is CAWSVPVTYEQYF. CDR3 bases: TGTGCCTGGAGTGTACCAGTGACCTACGAGCAGTACTTC. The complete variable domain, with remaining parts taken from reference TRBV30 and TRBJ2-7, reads SQTIHQWPATLVQPVGSPLSLECTVEGTSNPNLYWYRQAAGRGLQLLFYSVGIGQISSEVPQNLSASRPQDRQFILSSKKLLLSDSGFYLCAWSVPVTYEQYFGPGTRLTVT.

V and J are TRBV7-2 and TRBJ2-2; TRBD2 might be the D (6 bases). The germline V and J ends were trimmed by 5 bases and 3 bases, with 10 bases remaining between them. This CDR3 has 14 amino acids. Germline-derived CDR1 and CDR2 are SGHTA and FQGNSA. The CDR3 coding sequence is TGTGCCAGCAGCGCGGGACTTCACACCGGGGAGCTGTTTTTT. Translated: CASSAGLHTGELFF.

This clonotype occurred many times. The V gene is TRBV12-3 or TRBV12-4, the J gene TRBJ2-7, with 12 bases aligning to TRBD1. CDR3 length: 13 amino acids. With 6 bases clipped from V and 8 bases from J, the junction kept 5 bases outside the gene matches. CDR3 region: CASSQGTGGKQYF. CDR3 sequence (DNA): TGTGCCAGCAGCCAGGGGACAGGGGGCAAGCAGTACTTC.

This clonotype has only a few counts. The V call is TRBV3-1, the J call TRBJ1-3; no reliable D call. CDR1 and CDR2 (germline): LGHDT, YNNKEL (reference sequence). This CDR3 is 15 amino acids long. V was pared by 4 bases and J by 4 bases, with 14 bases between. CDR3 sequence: CASSLRVPDGNTIYF. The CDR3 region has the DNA TGTGCCAGCAGCCTCAGAGTCCCGGACGGAAACACCATATATTTT.

The CDR3 sequence: CASSQWDTIYF. The CDR3 DNA reads as TGTGCCAGCAGCCAATGGGACACCATATATTTT. The chain couples TRBV3-1 to TRBJ1-3; no firm D call. With 2 bases removed from V and 8 bases from J, the gap between germline ends came to 4 bases. Germline CDR1 reads LGHDT; CDR2 reads YNNKEL (reference sequence). The CDR3 is 11 amino acids. The full variable domain, in which reference TRBV3-1 and TRBJ1-3 provide the parts outside the CDR3, is DTAVSQTPKYLVTQMGNDKSIKCEQNLGHDTMYWYKQDSKKFLKIMFSYNNKELIINETVPNRFSPKSPDKAHLNLHINSLELGDSAVYFCASSQWDTIYFGEGSWLTVV.

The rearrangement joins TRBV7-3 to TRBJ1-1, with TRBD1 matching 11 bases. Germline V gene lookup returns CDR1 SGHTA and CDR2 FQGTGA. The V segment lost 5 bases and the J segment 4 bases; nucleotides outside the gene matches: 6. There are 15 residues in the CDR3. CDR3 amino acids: CASSRTGGSSTEAFF. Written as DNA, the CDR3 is TGTGCCAGCAGCAGGACAGGGGGCTCCAGCACTGAAGCTTTCTTT.

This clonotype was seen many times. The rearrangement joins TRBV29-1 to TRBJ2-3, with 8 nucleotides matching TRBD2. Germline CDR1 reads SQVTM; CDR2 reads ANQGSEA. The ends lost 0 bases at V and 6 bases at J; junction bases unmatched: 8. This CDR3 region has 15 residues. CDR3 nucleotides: TGCAGCGTTGAAGACCGATTTAGCGGGACTGATACGCAGTATTTT. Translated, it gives CSVEDRFSGTDTQYF.

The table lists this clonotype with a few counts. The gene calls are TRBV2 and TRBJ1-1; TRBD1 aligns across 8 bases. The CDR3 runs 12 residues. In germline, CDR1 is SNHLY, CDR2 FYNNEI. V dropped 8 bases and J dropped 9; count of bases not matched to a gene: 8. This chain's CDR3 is CASGAGGQKAFF. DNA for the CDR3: TGTGCCAGCGGGGCAGGGGGCCAGAAAGCTTTCTTT. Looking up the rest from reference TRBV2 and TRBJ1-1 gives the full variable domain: EPEVTQTPSHQVTQMGQEVILRCVPISNHLYFYWYRQILGQKVEFLVSFYNNEISEKSEIFDDQFSVERPDGSNFTLKIRSTKLEDSAMYFCASGAGGQKAFFGQGTRLTVV.

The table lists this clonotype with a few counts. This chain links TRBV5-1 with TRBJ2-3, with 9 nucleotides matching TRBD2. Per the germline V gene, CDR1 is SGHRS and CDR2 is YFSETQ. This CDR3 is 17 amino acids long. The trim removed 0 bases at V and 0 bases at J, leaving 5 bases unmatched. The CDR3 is CASSLEPSGISTDTQYF. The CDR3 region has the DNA TGCGCCAGCAGCTTGGAGCCTAGCGGGATTAGCACAGATACGCAGTATTTT.

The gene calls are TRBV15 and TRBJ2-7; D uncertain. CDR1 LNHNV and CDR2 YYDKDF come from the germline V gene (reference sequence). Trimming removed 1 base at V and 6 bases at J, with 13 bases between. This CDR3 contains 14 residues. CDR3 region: CATSRVVDAPEQYF. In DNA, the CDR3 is TGTGCCACCAGCAGAGTCGTGGACGCCCCCGAGCAGTACTTC.

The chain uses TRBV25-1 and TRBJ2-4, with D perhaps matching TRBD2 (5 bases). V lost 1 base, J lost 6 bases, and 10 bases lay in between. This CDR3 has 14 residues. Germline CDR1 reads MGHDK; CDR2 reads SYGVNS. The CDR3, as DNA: TGTGCCAGCAGTGAATCGGACTTACTAAACATTCAGTACTTC. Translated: CASSESDLLNIQYF. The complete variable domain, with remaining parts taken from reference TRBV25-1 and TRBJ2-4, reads EADIYQTPRYLVIGTGKKITLECSQTMGHDKMYWYQQDPGMELHLIHYSYGVNSTEKGDLSSESTVSRIRTEHFPLTLESARPSHTSQYLCASSESDLLNIQYFGAGTRLSVL.